Listed below are T cell receptor beta chains from one sample, sequenced in a study of cytomegalovirus exposure and HLA in healthy donors. Data came from immunoSEQ multiplex PCR; TCRdb stores just in-frame clones and leaves some out. The sample holds 85,000 to 130,000 clones; roughly 82% are singletons and the top ten take about 1.6%. The material sequenced was PBMCs. The receptors originated from a middle-aged man in good health and CMV-seronegative. Both conserved end residues are part of each CDR3. A D gene is named only where the DNA matches it firmly. Only part of the rows carry a size: once, few, many, or a class if the clone is expanded.

D gene: -; clone size: -; V gene: TRBV6-7; J gene: TRBJ1-2; CDR3 protein: CASRGFRGGGTGSYGYTF; CDR3 DNA: TGTGCCAGCCGCGGATTTAGGGGTGGTGGGACCGGGAGCTATGGCTACACCTTC
D gene: TRBD1; clone size: -; V gene: TRBV6-5; J gene: TRBJ1-1; CDR3 protein: CASRPLGTGYTEAFF; CDR3 DNA: TGTGCCAGCAGACCCTTAGGGACAGGGTATACTGAAGCTTTCTTT
D gene: -; clone size: -; V gene: TRBV5-4; J gene: TRBJ2-5; CDR3 protein: CASSLILGETQYF; CDR3 DNA: TGTGCCAGCAGTCTAATACTAGGGGAGACCCAGTACTTC
D gene: -; clone size: -; V gene: TRBV7-6; J gene: TRBJ1-4; CDR3 protein: CASSPTQGTAEKLFF; CDR3 DNA: TGTGCCAGCAGCCCCACACAGGGAACGGCTGAAAAACTGTTTTTT
D gene: TRBD1; clone size: -; V gene: TRBV4-3; J gene: TRBJ2-7; CDR3 protein: CASSQARQGIYEQYF; CDR3 DNA: TGCGCCAGCAGCCAAGCGAGACAGGGTATCTACGAGCAGTACTTC
D gene: -; clone size: once; V gene: TRBV9; J gene: TRBJ2-7; CDR3 protein: CASSVGAGDFVEQYF; CDR3 DNA: TGTGCCAGCAGCGTAGGGGCAGGGGATTTTGTCGAGCAGTACTTC
D gene: -; clone size: -; V gene: TRBV7-9; J gene: TRBJ1-2; CDR3 protein: CSSGEAGRGYTF; CDR3 DNA: TGTTCCAGCGGGGAGGCAGGGAGAGGCTACACCTTC
D gene: -; clone size: once; V gene: TRBV10-3; J gene: TRBJ1-6; CDR3 protein: CAIRDSVRGFNSPLHF; CDR3 DNA: TGTGCCATCAGGGACAGCGTGAGGGGCTTTAATTCACCCCTCCACTTT
D gene: -; clone size: -; V gene: TRBV5-1; J gene: TRBJ2-7; CDR3 protein: CASSPGRGGQAAYEQYF; CDR3 DNA: TGCGCCAGCAGCCCGGGAAGGGGAGGACAGGCGGCCTACGAGCAGTACTTC
D gene: -; clone size: -; V gene: TRBV30; J gene: TRBJ1-1; CDR3 protein: CAWRDRGMNTEAFF; CDR3 DNA: TGTGCCTGGAGAGATAGAGGCATGAACACTGAAGCTTTCTTT
D gene: -; clone size: -; V gene: TRBV5-4; J gene: TRBJ2-5; CDR3 protein: CASSPLAQETQYF; CDR3 DNA: TGTGCCAGCAGCCCTCTAGCACAAGAGACCCAGTACTTC
D gene: TRBD1; clone size: -; V gene: TRBV5-1; J gene: TRBJ1-1; CDR3 protein: CASSFSDRPYTEAFF; CDR3 DNA: TGCGCCAGCAGCTTCTCGGACAGGCCTTACACTGAAGCTTTCTTT
D gene: -; clone size: -; V gene: TRBV6-1; J gene: TRBJ1-3; CDR3 protein: CASSLSGGNTIYF; CDR3 DNA: TGTGCCAGCTCCCTTTCGGGTGGAAACACCATATATTTT
D gene: -; clone size: -; V gene: TRBV4-3; J gene: TRBJ2-7; CDR3 protein: CASSLLSGGSSYEQYF; CDR3 DNA: TGCGCCAGCAGCCTTTTATCAGGGGGGAGCTCCTACGAGCAGTACTTC
D gene: TRBD1; clone size: -; V gene: TRBV7-2; J gene: TRBJ1-5; CDR3 protein: CASSSLRDRGFQGPQHF; CDR3 DNA: TGTGCCAGCAGCTCGCTCCGGGACAGGGGATTCCAGGGGCCCCAGCATTTT
D gene: -; clone size: -; V gene: TRBV10-3; J gene: TRBJ1-6; CDR3 protein: CAIMDSSSYNSPLHF; CDR3 DNA: TGTGCCATCATGGACTCGAGCTCCTATAATTCACCCCTCCACTTT
D gene: -; clone size: few; V gene: TRBV11-2; J gene: TRBJ2-3; CDR3 protein: CASSLVAGGTDTQYF; CDR3 DNA: TGTGCCAGCAGCTTAGTGGCAGGGGGCACAGATACGCAGTATTTT
D gene: -; clone size: -; V gene: TRBV2; J gene: TRBJ1-3; CDR3 protein: CASSEAPVRGFGNTIYF; CDR3 DNA: TGTGCCAGCAGTGAAGCGCCGGTCCGCGGATTTGGAAACACCATATATTTT
D gene: -; clone size: -; V gene: TRBV30; J gene: TRBJ2-7; CDR3 protein: CAWSPNRYEQYF; CDR3 DNA: TGTGCCTGGAGCCCAAATCGGTACGAGCAGTACTTC
D gene: -; clone size: -; V gene: TRBV5-1; J gene: TRBJ1-4; CDR3 protein: CASGAGTGGKLFF; CDR3 DNA: TGCGCCAGCGGCGCCGGTACGGGGGGAAAACTGTTTTTT
D gene: -; clone size: few; V gene: TRBV7-2; J gene: TRBJ1-4; CDR3 protein: CASSLAGSGGLFF; CDR3 DNA: TGTGCCAGCAGCTTAGCGGGGTCCGGCGGGCTGTTTTTT
D gene: -; clone size: few; V gene: TRBV6-6; J gene: TRBJ1-5; CDR3 protein: CASSLSGEGQPQHF; CDR3 DNA: TGTGCCAGCAGTCTTTCAGGGGAGGGACAGCCCCAGCATTTT
D gene: -; clone size: -; V gene: TRBV5-4; J gene: TRBJ2-7; CDR3 protein: CASSLAGVSYEQYF; CDR3 DNA: TGTGCCAGCAGCTTGGCGGGGGTTTCCTACGAGCAGTACTTC
D gene: TRBD1; clone size: -; V gene: TRBV4-1; J gene: TRBJ2-1; CDR3 protein: CASSPWGQGKFNEQFF; CDR3 DNA: TGCGCCAGCAGCCCATGGGGACAGGGGAAATTCAATGAGCAGTTCTTC